The T cell receptor (beta chain) under discussion was sequenced for a study of blood T cells in healthy people across ages. Caucasian individuals from Russia who were healthy and aged 6 to 90 acted as donors. This clonotype was seen only a few times. Alongside a J-beta primer mix, a sample-barcoded 5' primer served in a second PCR lasting about 7 to 11 cycles. Each sample provided no less than 2.5 million CDR3-containing paired-end reads. TCRdb reprocessed the 5' RACE reads via MiXCR and lists one record per CDR3 protein. Here the sample spans some 1.5 million distinct CDR3 sequences, about 45% being singletons. The CDR3 totals 14 residues. V dropped 5 bases and J dropped 5; count of bases not matched to a gene: 8.

The source is a woman aged 18 to 35 in good health. The sample consisted of blood. The rearrangement uses TRBV12-3 or TRBV12-4 and TRBJ1-1; 7 bases align to TRBD1. The CDR3 DNA is TGTGCCAGCAGTGCTGAGAGGGGGCATACTGAAGCTTTCTTT. This translates into CASSAERGHTEAFF.